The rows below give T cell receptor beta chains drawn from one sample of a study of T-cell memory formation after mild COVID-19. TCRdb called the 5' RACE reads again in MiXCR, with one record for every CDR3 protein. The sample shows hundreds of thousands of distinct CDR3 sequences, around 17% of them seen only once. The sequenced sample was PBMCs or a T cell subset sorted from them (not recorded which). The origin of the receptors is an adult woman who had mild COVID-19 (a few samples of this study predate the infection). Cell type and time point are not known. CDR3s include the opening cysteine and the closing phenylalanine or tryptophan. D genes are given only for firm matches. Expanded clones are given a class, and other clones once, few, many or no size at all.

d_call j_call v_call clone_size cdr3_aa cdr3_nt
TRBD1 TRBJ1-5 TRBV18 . CASSARTGDNRPQHF TGTGCCAGCTCAGCACGGACAGGGGATAATCGGCCCCAGCATTTT
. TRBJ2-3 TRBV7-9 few CASSLGQAPSTDTQYF TGTGCCAGCAGCTTAGGGCAGGCTCCTAGCACAGATACGCAGTATTTT
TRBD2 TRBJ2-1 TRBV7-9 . CASSTPLRGLAGGSSYNEQFF TGTGCCAGCAGTACTCCCCTTAGAGGACTAGCGGGAGGCAGCTCCTACAATGAGCAGTTCTTC
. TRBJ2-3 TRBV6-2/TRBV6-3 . CASSSLSTDTQYF TGTGCCAGCAGTTCGCTGAGCACAGATACGCAGTATTTT
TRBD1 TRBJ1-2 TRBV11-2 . CASSFGTGKGYTF TGTGCCAGCAGCTTCGGGACAGGGAAGGGCTACACCTTC
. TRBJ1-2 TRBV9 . CASSVGVGSRYTF TGTGCCAGCAGCGTAGGTGTCGGATCGCGCTACACCTTC
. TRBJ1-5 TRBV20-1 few CSARQGGDQPQHF TGCAGTGCTAGACAGGGCGGGGATCAGCCCCAGCATTTT
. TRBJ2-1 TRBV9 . CASSNPGTQPGAYNEQFF TGTGCCAGCAGCAACCCCGGGACTCAACCTGGGGCATACAATGAGCAGTTCTTC
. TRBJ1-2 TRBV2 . CASSFEAEGYTF TGTGCCAGCAGTTTTGAGGCGGAGGGCTACACCTTC
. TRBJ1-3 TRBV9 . CASSEGSGNSGNTIYF TGTGCCAGCAGCGAGGGGTCCGGAAACTCTGGAAACACCATATATTTT
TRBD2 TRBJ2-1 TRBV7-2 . CASSLARLAGDNEQFF TGTGCCAGCAGCTTAGCGCGGCTAGCGGGAGACAATGAGCAGTTCTTC
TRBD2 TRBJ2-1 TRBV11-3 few CASSQGLAGGPVNNEQFF TGTGCCAGCAGCCAGGGACTAGCGGGAGGGCCTGTCAACAATGAGCAGTTCTTC
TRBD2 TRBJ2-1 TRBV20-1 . CSARPPAGAFGEQFF TGCAGTGCTAGACCCCCAGCGGGGGCGTTCGGTGAGCAGTTCTTC
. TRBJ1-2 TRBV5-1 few CASSLAWAEYGYTF TGCGCCAGCAGCTTGGCCTGGGCAGAGTATGGCTACACCTTC
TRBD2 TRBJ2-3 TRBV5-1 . CASSLSSSGGLKDTQYF TGCGCCAGCAGCTTGTCGTCATCGGGAGGGCTAAAAGATACGCAGTATTTT
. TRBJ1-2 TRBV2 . CASSPWDQTGYTF TGTGCCAGCAGTCCCTGGGACCAGACAGGCTACACCTTC
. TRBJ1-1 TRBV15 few CATSPRTANTEAFF TGTGCCACCAGCCCCAGGACAGCGAACACTGAAGCTTTCTTT
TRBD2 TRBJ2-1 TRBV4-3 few CASSQEDGRNEQFF TGCGCCAGCAGCCAAGAGGACGGGAGGAATGAGCAGTTCTTC
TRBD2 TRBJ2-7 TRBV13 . CASSFSSETSGGLHLNEQYF TGTGCCAGCAGCTTCTCTTCAGAGACTAGCGGGGGACTTCACCTCAACGAGCAGTACTTC
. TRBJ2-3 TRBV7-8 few CASSLRQRARTDTQYF TGTGCCAGCAGCCTCAGACAGAGGGCCCGTACAGATACGCAGTATTTT
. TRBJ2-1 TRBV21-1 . CASTSFLGGLAGKRYNEQFF TGTGCCAGCACCTCCTTTCTTGGGGGACTAGCGGGAAAGAGATACAATGAGCAGTTCTTC
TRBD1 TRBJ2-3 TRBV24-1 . CATSDPRGNWQYF TGTGCCACCAGTGATCCCAGGGGGAACTGGCAGTATTTT
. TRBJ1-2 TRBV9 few CASSVASQGHGYTF TGTGCCAGCAGCGTAGCCTCACAGGGTCATGGCTACACCTTC
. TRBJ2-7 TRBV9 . CASSVVPTGYEQYF TGTGCCAGCAGCGTAGTCCCAACGGGCTACGAGCAGTACTTC
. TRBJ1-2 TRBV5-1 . CASSLTESPNYGYTF TGCGCCAGCAGCTTGACAGAATCTCCGAACTATGGCTACACCTTC
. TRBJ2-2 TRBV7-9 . CASSFWELFF TGTGCCAGCAGCTTCTGGGAGCTGTTTTTT
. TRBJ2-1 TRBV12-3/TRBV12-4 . CASSPLTSNEQFF TGTGCCAGCAGTCCCCTGACTAGCAATGAGCAGTTCTTC
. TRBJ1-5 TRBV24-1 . CATSVAGEGDQPQHF TGTGCCACCAGTGTAGCAGGGGAGGGGGATCAGCCCCAGCATTTT
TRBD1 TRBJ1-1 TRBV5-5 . CASSLRRQGSNTEAFF TGTGCCAGCAGCTTGCGGCGACAGGGGTCGAACACTGAAGCTTTCTTT